The 19 T cell receptor beta chains listed next were all sequenced from one sample in a study of identical twins. TCRdb re-called the 5' RACE reads with MiXCR, one entry per CDR3 protein. Seen here are about 530,000 distinct CDR3 sequences, about 22% observed once, and the top ten hold about 0.48%. The same sample was also studied in work on yellow fever vaccine responses in identical twins.

The sequencing sample was made of CD4+ T cells sorted from blood. These receptors were obtained from a woman aged 18-29 years in good health.

The chain combines TRBV6-5 with TRBJ2-5; 8 bases map to TRBD2. J was trimmed by 1 base and V by 3 bases; bases with no gene match: 16. Germline V gives CDR1 MNHEY, CDR2 SVGAGI. The CDR3 runs to 19 residues. In DNA, the CDR3 is TGTGCCAGCAGTTATTTTGGGCTAGCGGGCGTCAAACCCCAAGAGACCCAGTACTTC. Translated, it gives CASSYFGLAGVKPQETQYF.

CDR3 nucleotide sequence: TGCGCCAGCAGCTTGGGGGGAATGGGGGACGAGCAGTACTTC. This encodes CASSLGGMGDEQYF. The chain combines TRBV5-1 with TRBJ2-7; D possibly matches TRBD1 or TRBD2 (5 bases each). V was shortened by 0 bases and J by 5 bases, with 12 bases between the two germline ends. The CDR3 covers 14 residues. The germline gives CDR1 SGHRS, CDR2 YFSETQ.

This clonotype has more than one count but fewer than ten. The V call is TRBV20-1, the J call TRBJ1-1; a possible D gene is TRBD1 (5 bases). Germline V CDR1 and CDR2: DFQATT, SNEGSKA (reference sequence). Between the trimmed V and J ends, which lost 0 bases and 5 bases, there was a span of 16 bases. This CDR3 contains 15 residues. This chain's CDR3 is CSARDLGVDKTEAFF. In nucleotides, the CDR3 is TGCAGTGCTAGAGATCTGGGGGTCGATAAGACTGAAGCTTTCTTT.

The rearrangement joins TRBV10-3 to TRBJ2-1, with 12 bases lining up with TRBD2. The V and J ends lost 0 bases and 9 bases, in that order; junction bases with no gene match: 3. The CDR3 length is 15 residues. The germline gives CDR1 ENHRY, CDR2 SYGVKD. CDR3 sequence (DNA): TGTGCCATCAGTGAGTCAACTAGCGGGGGGAGTGAGCAGTTCTTC. It yields the protein CAISESTSGGSEQFF.

This clonotype was counted only a few times. The chain recombines TRBV2 with TRBJ2-2, with TRBD1 matching over 8 bases. The V gene's germline CDR1 is SNHLY and CDR2 FYNNEI. This CDR3 is 15 amino acids long. J was trimmed by 5 bases and V by 2 bases; bases with no gene match: 4. CDR3 nucleotides: TGTGCCAGCAGTGAACAGGGGGCGGGTACCGGGGAGCTGTTTTTT. It codes for CASSEQGAGTGELFF.

This clonotype was seen a handful of times. This rearrangement joins TRBV7-9 to TRBJ2-1, with a weak D call TRBD2 (7 bases). The germline CDR1 and CDR2 sequences are SEHNR and FQNEAQ (reference sequence). The CDR3 is 13 amino acids. The germline V and J ends were trimmed by 4 bases and 8 bases, with 12 bases remaining between them. The CDR3 here is CASSYSGGDEQFF. The DNA for the CDR3 is TGTGCCAGCAGCTACTCGGGGGGCGATGAGCAGTTCTTC.

The V and J genes are TRBV5-1 and TRBJ2-7; 9 bases match TRBD1. This CDR3 is built from 11 residues. Trimming at V came to 8 bases and at J to 7 bases, leaving 4 bases not matched to a gene. Germline V lookup: CDR1 SGHRS, CDR2 YFSETQ. DNA of the CDR3: TGCGCCAGTACAGGGGGCTGGGAGCAGTACTTC. This codes for CASTGGWEQYF.

This clonotype was seen more than once but under ten times. This chain uses TRBV28 with TRBJ2-4; the match to TRBD2 covers 7 bases. This CDR3 contains 14 residues. The germline gives CDR1 MDHEN, CDR2 SYDVKM. V trimming: 8 bases; J trimming: 4 bases; junction bases outside the gene matches: 8. CDR3 protein: CASGERGPKNIQYF. Here the CDR3 DNA reads TGTGCCAGCGGAGAGCGGGGACCAAAAAACATTCAGTACTTC.

This clonotype was observed a few times. The chain couples TRBV3-1 to TRBJ2-5, with TRBD2 matching 10 bases. The germline V gene has CDR1 LGHDT and CDR2 YNNKEL (reference sequence). V gave up 0 bases and J gave up 1 base; unmatched junction bases: 8. This CDR3 spans 18 amino acids. For the CDR3, the DNA is TGTGCCAGCAGCCAAGATCGAGGTAGCGGGGGGCCCCAAGAGACCCAGTACTTC. It specifies CASSQDRGSGGPQETQYF.

This clonotype was counted only a few times. V gene TRBV20-1 combines with J gene TRBJ2-1; 7 nucleotides match TRBD2. The CDR3 loop spans 14 amino acids. CDR1 and CDR2 from the germline V gene are DFQATT and SNEGSKA (reference sequence). J lost 9 bases, V lost 5 bases, and 13 bases had no gene match. The CDR3 loop is CSAPGGGTIGEQFF. DNA for the CDR3: TGCAGTGCTCCCGGCGGGGGAACCATCGGTGAGCAGTTCTTC.

V usage is TRBV12-3 or TRBV12-4 and J usage is TRBJ2-7; the D is unclear. The V end was cut by 4 bases, the J end by 2 bases, with 9 bases between. The CDR3 length is 13 residues. CDR3 DNA sequence: TGTGCCAGCAGTTCCCCCCCCGCCTACGAGCAGTACTTC. It specifies CASSSPPAYEQYF.

This clonotype was counted at least ten times. The chain uses TRBV4-1 and TRBJ2-1; TRBD2 matches at 9 bases. Germline V gives CDR1 MGHRA, CDR2 YSYEKL. Trimming cost V 0 bases and J 11 bases; bases outside gene matches: 8. CDR3 length: 15 amino acids. CDR3 loop: CASSQDRPSGEKQFF. CDR3 bases: TGCGCCAGCAGCCAAGATAGGCCTAGCGGGGAAAAGCAGTTCTTC.

This chain joins TRBV12-3 or TRBV12-4 and TRBJ1-5; 8 nucleotides line up with TRBD1. Losses at the gene ends were 6 bases for V and 5 bases for J; bases not matched to a gene: 6. The CDR3 spans 14 residues. The CDR3 coding sequence is TGTGCCAGCAGCTCCACAGGGGGAGATCAGCCCCAGCATTTT. It specifies CASSSTGGDQPQHF.

V usage is TRBV3-1 and J usage is TRBJ2-1; tentative D call: TRBD1 (6 bases). CDR1 LGHDT and CDR2 YNNKEL come from the germline V gene (reference sequence). Trimming removed 1 base at V and 7 bases at J, with 14 bases between. This CDR3 contains 15 residues. Here the CDR3 DNA reads TGTGCCAGCAGCCAAGGGGGGCCCGGAAGAAATGAGCAGTTCTTC. This codes for CASSQGGPGRNEQFF.

This clonotype has a handful of counts. This chain links TRBV12-3 or TRBV12-4 with TRBJ2-1, with D perhaps matching TRBD2 (7 bases). This CDR3 has 17 residues. The ends were cut back, 2 bases at V and 4 bases at J, with 18 bases in the middle. DNA of the CDR3: TGTGCCAGCAGTTTACCAAAGGGGGGGTTACAATACAATGAGCAGTTCTTC. Translated: CASSLPKGGLQYNEQFF.

This clonotype has just a few counts. V gene TRBV5-1 combines with J gene TRBJ2-7; D not resolved. Germline CDR1 and CDR2: SGHRS and YFSETQ. This CDR3 is 13 amino acids long. The V end lost 4 bases, the J end lost 2 bases, and 10 bases lay between the germline ends. CDR3 nucleotides: TGCGCCAGCAGCCCGGACGGTACCTACGAGCAGTACGTC. It encodes CASSPDGTYEQYV.

There are a few counts of this clonotype. The chain combines TRBV7-3 with TRBJ2-1, with TRBD2 matching 10 bases. The CDR3 length is 15 residues. Germline lookup yields CDR1 SGHTA and CDR2 FQGTGA. With 4 bases clipped from V and 9 bases from J, the junction kept 9 bases outside the gene matches. This CDR3 reads CASSSVLAGRSEQFF. CDR3 coding DNA: TGTGCCAGCAGCTCCGTACTAGCGGGAAGGAGTGAGCAGTTCTTC.

This clonotype was observed a few times. The V gene is TRBV12-3 or TRBV12-4, the J gene TRBJ2-1, with a possible D match to TRBD2 (6 bases). The CDR3 covers 15 residues. V lost 6 bases, J lost 2 bases, and 14 bases lay in between. The CDR3 loop reads CASRQLGTAYNEQFF. In DNA, the CDR3 is TGTGCCAGCAGGCAACTCGGGACTGCCTACAATGAGCAGTTCTTC.

The V and J genes are TRBV12-3 or TRBV12-4 and TRBJ1-1; possible D gene TRBD1, 5 bases. V lost 6 bases, J lost 1 base, and 15 bases lay in between. The CDR3 contains 15 residues. DNA for the CDR3: TGTGCCAGCAGCCCCCGCGGCGGGGGGAACACTGAAGCTTTCTTT. Protein sequence: CASSPRGGGNTEAFF.